These 27 T cell receptor beta chains were sequenced from one sample in a study of cytomegalovirus exposure and HLA in healthy donors. PCR employed 60 Vbeta and 13 Jbeta primers. Libraries were prepared by immunoSEQ multiplex PCR; TCRdb keeps only in-frame clonotypes and omits some of them. The table lists around 190,000 clones, roughly 80% of them singletons. Sequenced sample: PBMCs. The receptors come from a woman in her twenties or thirties in good health and CMV-seropositive.

This chain joins TRBV7-9 and TRBJ2-7, with a weak D call TRBD1 (5 bases). CDR3 length: 15 residues. V lost 3 bases and J 0 bases, leaving 12 bases between the germline ends. Looked up from germline, CDR1 is SEHNR and CDR2 is FQNEAQ (reference sequence). The DNA for the CDR3 is TGTGCCAGCAGCTTTACAGGTGAAAGCTCCTACGAGCAGTACTTC. It specifies CASSFTGESSYEQYF.

This chain connects TRBV7-2 to TRBJ2-7, with 12 nucleotides matching TRBD2. The CDR3 is 15 residues long. Germline V gene lookup returns CDR1 SGHTA and CDR2 FQGNSA. V lost 7 bases and J lost 4; bases outside the gene matches: 8. CDR3 nucleotide sequence: TGTGCCAGCACTCCGTCGACTAGCGGGAGTTACGAGCAGTACTTC. Residues: CASTPSTSGSYEQYF.

The V call is TRBV7-9, the J call TRBJ2-7; tentatively, D is TRBD2 (6 bases). Trimming shortened V by 0 bases and J by 3 bases, and 9 bases separated the two germline ends. The length of the CDR3 is 14 residues. Germline values: CDR1 SEHNR, CDR2 FQNEAQ (reference sequence). In DNA form, the CDR3 reads TGTGCCAGCAGCTTAGCGGGAGGTAACTACGAGCAGTACTTC. Amino acid sequence: CASSLAGGNYEQYF.

V gene TRBV19 combines with J gene TRBJ2-5, with unresolved D. The germline V gene has CDR1 LNHDA and CDR2 SQIVND (reference sequence). This CDR3 contains 13 residues. Deletions cut 0 bases from V and 8 bases from J, with 10 bases between. The CDR3 is CASSIDQSGTQYF. CDR3 nucleotide sequence: TGTGCCAGTAGTATAGATCAGTCAGGAACCCAGTACTTC.

The chain is built from TRBV6-5 and TRBJ1-1, with D hard to call. Trimming stripped 4 bases from V and 1 base from J, with 16 bases between. The CDR3 consists of 16 residues. The germline gives CDR1 MNHEY, CDR2 SVGAGI. CDR3 sequence reads: CASSSPREAGNTEAFF. The CDR3 region has the DNA TGTGCCAGCAGTTCTCCTAGGGAGGCCGGGAACACTGAAGCTTTCTTT.

This clone was seen more than once but under ten times. The chain carries TRBV5-6 and TRBJ2-7; 15 bases agree with TRBD2. The V segment lost 4 bases and the J segment 0 bases; nucleotides outside the gene matches: 8. The CDR3 runs 18 residues. Per the germline V gene, CDR1 is SGHDT and CDR2 is YYEEEE. CDR3 protein: CASSQFGTSGRLSYEQYF. The CDR3 DNA reads as TGTGCCAGCAGCCAATTCGGGACTAGCGGGAGGCTCTCCTACGAGCAGTACTTC.

This clone was seen a single time. The chain joins TRBV11-1 to TRBJ2-1; 8 bases line up with TRBD2. Losses at the gene ends were 5 bases for V and 7 bases for J; bases not matched to a gene: 7. Germline CDR1 and CDR2: SGHAT and FQDESV (reference sequence). This CDR3 contains 14 residues. CDR3 protein: CASSLGTSRNEQFF. For the CDR3, the DNA is TGTGCCAGCAGCCTAGGGACTAGTCGAAATGAGCAGTTCTTC.

The chain recombines TRBV28 with TRBJ1-1, with a tentative D call TRBD1 (5 bases). The CDR3 runs 11 residues. CDR1 is MDHEN and CDR2 is SYDVKM in the germline V gene. Trimming took off 6 bases at V and 11 bases at J, with 13 bases between the two ends. CDR3 in amino acids: CASSFGQFAFF. DNA for the CDR3: TGTGCCAGCAGCTTTGGACAATTTGCTTTCTTT.

The V call is TRBV6-5, the J call TRBJ1-4; 7 bases map to TRBD1. J was trimmed by 10 bases and V by 6 bases; bases with no gene match: 5. The germline CDR1 and CDR2 sequences are MNHEY and SVGAGI. CDR3 length: 12 residues. The CDR3 reads CASRGQAGKLFF. For the CDR3, the DNA is TGTGCCAGCAGAGGACAGGCGGGAAAACTGTTTTTT.

This clone appeared a few times. This chain joins TRBV27 and TRBJ1-2, with D possibly being TRBD1 (6 bases). The V end was cut by 2 bases, the J end by 10 bases, with 26 bases between. The CDR3 runs 17 residues. CDR1 is MNHEY, CDR2 SMNVEV, per germline (reference sequence). In DNA form, the CDR3 reads TGTGCCAGCAGTTTACAGGGGTCAGCAGGGTTCCTTGGGGTCTACACCTTC. Translated: CASSLQGSAGFLGVYTF.

V and J are TRBV4-1 and TRBJ2-1; TRBD1 is a possible D gene (5 bases). CDR1 is MGHRA, CDR2 YSYEKL, per germline. V was shortened by 1 base and J by 5 bases, with 18 bases between the two germline ends. The CDR3 sequence is 17 residues long. DNA of the CDR3: TGCGCCAGCAGCCAAGTACCCACACTAACAGGTAACAATGAGCAGTTCTTC. Translation gives CASSQVPTLTGNNEQFF.

This clone is a singleton in its sample. The DNA for the CDR3 is TGTGCCAGTTCAAGCGGGGTCAGCTCCTACGAGCAGTACTTC. This sequence encodes CASSSGVSSYEQYF. V gene TRBV6-5 combines with J gene TRBJ2-7; 7 bases are a match to TRBD2. There are 14 residues in the CDR3. From germline, CDR1 is MNHEY and CDR2 SVGAGI. With V trimmed by 9 bases and J by 0 bases, 8 bases remained unmatched.

This clone was detected ten times or more. This chain joins TRBV10-2 and TRBJ2-7, with 12 nucleotides matching TRBD2. The CDR3 has 16 residues. The germline gives CDR1 WSHSY, CDR2 SAAADI. J was trimmed by 5 bases and V by 1 base; bases with no gene match: 6. CDR3 bases: TGCGCCAGCAGTGAGTTGACTAGCGGGAGTGAGAACGAGCAGTACTTC. Its protein product is CASSELTSGSENEQYF.

The V gene is TRBV5-1, the J gene TRBJ2-7; TRBD1 matches 9 bases. The V and J ends lost 0 bases and 5 bases, in that order; junction bases with no gene match: 6. Germline CDR1 SGHRS, CDR2 YFSETQ. The CDR3 is 15 amino acids. For the CDR3, the DNA is TGCGCCAGCAGCTTGGCAGGGGACAGGGACCACGAGCAGTACTTC. Amino acids: CASSLAGDRDHEQYF.

V is TRBV6-5 and J is TRBJ2-7, with D unclear. V gave up 3 bases and J gave up 0 bases, with 9 bases separating them. The V gene's germline CDR1 is MNHEY and CDR2 SVGAGI. The CDR3 spans 14 residues. The CDR3 sequence is CASSYSRVSYEQYF. Here the CDR3 DNA reads TGTGCCAGCAGTTATTCTCGGGTCTCCTACGAGCAGTACTTC.

The chain uses TRBV6-8 and TRBJ2-3; D is perhaps TRBD2 (6 bases). This CDR3 has 20 residues. Trimming cost V 0 bases and J 4 bases, with 26 bases left between them. From germline, CDR1 is MNHGY and CDR2 SAAAGT. The CDR3 sequence is CASSYSKPGGAGKEADTQYF. The CDR3 region has the DNA TGTGCCAGCAGTTACTCGAAGCCGGGCGGGGCGGGAAAGGAGGCAGATACGCAGTATTTT.

V gene TRBV14 combines with J gene TRBJ2-7, with 8 bases fitting TRBD1. CDR3 length: 16 amino acids. Germline CDR1 reads SGHDN; CDR2 reads FVKESK. V was clipped by 4 bases and J by 0 bases; unmatched bases: 8. The chain's CDR3 is CASSPRTGLHSYEQYF. CDR3 in DNA: TGTGCCAGCAGCCCACGGACAGGGTTACACTCCTACGAGCAGTACTTC. Variable domain in full (rest from reference TRBV14 and TRBJ2-7): EAGVTQFPSHSVIEKGQTVTLRCDPISGHDNLYWYRRVMGKEIKFLLHFVKESKQDESGMPNNRFLAERTGGTYSTLKVQPAELEDSGVYFCASSPRTGLHSYEQYFGPGTRLTVT.

The chain uses TRBV10-1 and TRBJ2-2; TRBD1 is a possible D gene (6 bases). V lost 5 bases to trimming and J lost 5 bases, with 12 bases between them. This CDR3 has 14 residues. The germline V gene encodes CDR1 WNHNN and CDR2 SYGVQD (reference sequence). CDR3 loop: CASSISQGTGELFF. In nucleotides, the CDR3 is TGCGCCAGCAGTATTTCCCAGGGGACCGGGGAGCTGTTTTTT.

The chain carries TRBV5-4 and TRBJ2-5; 16 nucleotides agree with TRBD2. V shed 4 bases and J 5 bases; nucleotides not matched to a gene: 11. The CDR3 covers 18 residues. Germline values: CDR1 SGHNT, CDR2 YYREEE (reference sequence). CDR3 amino acids: CASSPVAGLAGGSETQYF. The CDR3 DNA follows: TGTGCCAGCAGCCCAGTCGCGGGACTAGCGGGAGGGTCCGAGACCCAGTACTTC.

The gene calls are TRBV7-2 and TRBJ2-7, with D hard to call. Per germline, CDR1 SGHTA and CDR2 FQGNSA. This CDR3 spans 15 amino acids. Trimming removed 0 bases at V and 1 base at J, with 10 bases between. For the CDR3, the DNA is TGTGCCAGCAGCTTAGCACCTGCACAGTCCTACGAGCAGTACTTC. Translating gives CASSLAPAQSYEQYF. The variable domain in full, completed from reference TRBV7-2 and TRBJ2-7, reads GAGVSQSPSNKVTEKGKDVELRCDPISGHTALYWYRQSLGQGLEFLIYFQGNSAPDKSGLPSDRFSAERTGGSVSTLTIQRTQQEDSAVYLCASSLAPAQSYEQYFGPGTRLTVT.

This clone was counted only a few times. V usage is TRBV6-6 and J usage is TRBJ1-1; D is unresolved. V lost 2 bases and J lost 1, with 11 bases in between. Per the germline V gene, CDR1 is MNHNY and CDR2 is SVGAGI (reference sequence). The CDR3 covers 15 residues. The CDR3 nucleotides are TGTGCCAGCAGTTACCGGGTAGGAGAGAACACTGAAGCTTTCTTT. Translation gives CASSYRVGENTEAFF.

The chain recombines TRBV27 with TRBJ1-1; 7 nucleotides agree with TRBD1. V trimming: 8 bases; J trimming: 6 bases; junction bases outside the gene matches: 18. From germline, CDR1 is MNHEY and CDR2 SMNVEV (reference sequence). The CDR3 loop spans 16 amino acids. The CDR3, as DNA: TGTGCCAGCCGGGCGATCGGGGACAGATGGGAGGCTGAAGCTTTCTTT. This encodes CASRAIGDRWEAEAFF.

Notes on this clone: Other DNA sequences from this sample encode an identical CDR3 as well. J is TRBJ2-5 and V is TRBV9; 9 nucleotides agree with TRBD1. There are 13 residues in the CDR3. Trimming cost V 2 bases and J 4 bases; bases outside gene matches: 0. The germline V gene has CDR1 SGDLS and CDR2 YYNGEE. CDR3 region: CASSVDRGETQYF. The DNA for the CDR3 is TGTGCCAGCAGCGTGGACAGGGGAGAGACCCAGTACTTC.

This sequence joins TRBV5-1 and TRBJ2-1; D is possibly TRBD1 (5 bases). V lost 2 bases to trimming and J lost 7 bases, with 19 bases between them. Looked up from germline, CDR1 is SGHRS and CDR2 is YFSETQ. This CDR3 has 16 amino acids. The CDR3 here is CASSFRTARVENEQFF. The CDR3, as DNA: TGCGCCAGCAGCTTTAGGACCGCCAGGGTGGAGAATGAGCAGTTCTTC. Drawing the rest from reference TRBV5-1 and TRBJ2-1, the complete variable domain is KAGVTQTPRYLIKTRGQQVTLSCSPISGHRSVSWYQQTPGQGLQFLFEYFSETQRNKGNFPGRFSGRQFSNSRSEMNVSTLELGDSALYLCASSFRTARVENEQFFGPGTRLTVL.

The chain employs TRBV19 and TRBJ2-7; TRBD2 might be the D (6 bases). The CDR3 extends over 14 amino acids. V lost 8 bases, J lost 1 base, and 15 bases lay in between. Germline V gene data show CDR1 as LNHDA and CDR2 as SQIVND (reference sequence). CDR3 amino acids: CASQTPGDSYEQYF. CDR3 sequence (DNA): TGTGCCAGTCAGACGCCGGGAGATTCCTACGAGCAGTACTTC.

This clone has a handful of counts. The chain carries TRBV7-9 and TRBJ2-1; 13 bases agree with TRBD2. The V segment lost 5 bases and the J segment 9 bases; nucleotides outside the gene matches: 10. This CDR3 region has 16 residues. Germline CDR1 is SEHNR and CDR2 is FQNEAQ (reference sequence). The CDR3 DNA follows: TGTGCCAGCAGCGCGCGGACTAGCGGGAGCTTACCTGAGCAGTTCTTC. Translating gives CASSARTSGSLPEQFF.

The chain is built from TRBV5-4 and TRBJ2-2; a possible D gene is TRBD1 (6 bases). The V end lost 4 bases, the J end lost 5 bases, and 15 bases lay between the germline ends. This CDR3 has 15 residues. Looked up from germline, CDR1 is SGHNT and CDR2 is YYREEE (reference sequence). CDR3 sequence (DNA): TGTGCCAGCAGCCAACAGGGTGGGCGAACCGGGGAGCTGTTTTTT. Amino acid sequence: CASSQQGGRTGELFF.